One and the same sample provided the 2 T cell receptor beta chains below, sequenced in a study of shared clonotypes between healthy human individuals (dated by TCRdb to the early 2020s). Library method: the immunoSEQ multiplex PCR assay. The immuneACCESS repertoire file appears here via TCRdb, limited to in-frame rearrangements. These files lack a portion of the clones; in checked studies, under half of the deficit traces to unresolved V genes, and the cause of the others is not known. A total of about 490,000 clones appear in this sample, about three quarters of them only once. Jointly, the top ten make up 13% of the sample. Sequences were obtained from PBMCs. These receptors were taken from a woman between 40 and 50 years old in good health. Some clones in this sample may be carry-over from other donors' samples.

As regards this clone: Other DNA sequences in the sample encode the same CDR3. This rearrangement joins TRBV28 to TRBJ2-7, with TRBD2 matching over 8 bases. Germline trimming cut 5 bases from V and 2 bases from J; bases unmatched to any gene: 5. Germline CDR1 and CDR2: MDHEN and SYDVKM. CDR3 length: 14 residues. The CDR3 loop is CASSPPGRAYEQYF. The CDR3 DNA reads as TGTGCCAGCAGTCCGCCCGGGAGGGCCTACGAGCAGTACTTC.

Turning to this clone: Its ends do not fully match the called genes, so a read error is possible. This rearrangement joins TRBV30 to TRBJ2-2; 9 nucleotides align to TRBD2. Germline V lookup: CDR1 GTSNPN, CDR2 SVGIG (reference sequence). The CDR3 sequence is 13 residues long. The CDR3 DNA reads TGTGCCTGCGCTAGCGGGAACGCCGGGGAGCTGTTTTTT. It translates to CACASGNAGELFF.